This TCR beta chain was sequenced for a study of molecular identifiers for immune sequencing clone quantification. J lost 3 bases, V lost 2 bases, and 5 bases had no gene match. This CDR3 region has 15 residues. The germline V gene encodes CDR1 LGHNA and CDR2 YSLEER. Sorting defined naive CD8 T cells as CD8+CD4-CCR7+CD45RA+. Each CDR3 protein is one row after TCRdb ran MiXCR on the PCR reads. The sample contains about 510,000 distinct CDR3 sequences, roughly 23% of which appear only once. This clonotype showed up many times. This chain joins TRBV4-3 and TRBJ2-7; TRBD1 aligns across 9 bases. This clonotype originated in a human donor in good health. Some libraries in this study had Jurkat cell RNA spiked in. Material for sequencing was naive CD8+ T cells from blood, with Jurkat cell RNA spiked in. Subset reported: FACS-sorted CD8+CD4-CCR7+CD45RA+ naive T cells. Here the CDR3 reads CASSQNDRGVYEQYF. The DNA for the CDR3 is TGCGCCAGCAGCCAAAACGACAGGGGGGTCTACGAGCAGTACTTC.